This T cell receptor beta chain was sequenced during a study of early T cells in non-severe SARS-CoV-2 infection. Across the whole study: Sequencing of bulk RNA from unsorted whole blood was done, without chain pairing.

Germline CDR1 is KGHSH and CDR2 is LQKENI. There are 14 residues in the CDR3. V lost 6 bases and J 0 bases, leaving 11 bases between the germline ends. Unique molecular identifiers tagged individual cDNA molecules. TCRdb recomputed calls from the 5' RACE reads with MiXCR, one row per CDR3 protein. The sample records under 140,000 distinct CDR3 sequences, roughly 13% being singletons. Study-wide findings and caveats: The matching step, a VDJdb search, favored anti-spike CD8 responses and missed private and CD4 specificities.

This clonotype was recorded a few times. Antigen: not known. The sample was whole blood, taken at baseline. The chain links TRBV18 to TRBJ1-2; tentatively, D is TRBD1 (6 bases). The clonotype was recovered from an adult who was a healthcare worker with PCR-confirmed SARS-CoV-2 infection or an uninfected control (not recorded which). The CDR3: CASSRTETNYGYTF. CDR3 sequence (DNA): TGTGCCAGCTCCAGGACAGAGACTAACTATGGCTACACCTTC.